This entry concerns a single T cell receptor (beta chain). Its antigen is as yet unknown. The template-switching step introduced UMIs that carried a 6-nucleotide sample barcode. TCRdb reanalyzed the 5' RACE reads, giving one entry per CDR3 protein sequence and no DNA. Its table lists some 400,000 distinct CDR3 sequences. The data were obtained in a study of monozygotic twins with inflammatory bowel disease. Germline V lookup: CDR1 MNHEY, CDR2 SVGEGT. This CDR3 has 17 residues. The draw for each donor consisted of a single 2.5 ml blood sample. The study, taken as a whole, reports: TCRbeta inverse Simpson diversity was decreased in IBD patients versus healthy co-twins. Discordant twins had repertoire similarity that did not differ from that of concordant twins, possibly from limited power.

The chain combines TRBV6-2 or TRBV6-3 with TRBJ2-4; TCRdb reports TRBD2, a call that lacks DNA to check it against. This TCR derives from a human donor with ulcerative colitis or Crohn's disease, or a healthy co-twin of an affected twin (not recorded which). Sequenced material: blood. CDR3 amino acids: CASSRIGTSLRENIQYF.